The clone carrying this TCR beta chain occurred once. Authors' data handling: Amplification from reference gene primers served as the basis for estimated nucleated cell counts. Generated by immunoSEQ multiplex PCR, the TCRdb table keeps only in-frame clones and is missing some. The V and J calls and clone size are taken from that table; D and trimming were inferred from the DNA. This repertoire shows roughly 230,000 clones, almost 85% found once; its top ten account for roughly 5%. This record comes from a study of blood T cell repertoires in COVID-19. The overall study: The United States, Italy and Spain were the sources of the acute and convalescent COVID-19 samples.

It was during active infection that Seattle patients were enrolled and then longitudinally followed. The length of the CDR3 is 16 residues. Germline V gene sequence: CDR1 GTSNPN, CDR2 SVGIG (reference sequence). The ends were cut back, 8 bases at V and 3 bases at J, with 26 bases in the middle. The genes are TRBV30 and TRBJ2-7; TRBD1 might be the D (6 bases). Sequencing was done on a sample of peripheral blood. The receptor comes from a man between 50 and 59 years old with COVID-19, enrolled during active disease. The CDR3 coding sequence is TGTGCCACTTCGACAGGATCATCATTGCTGATCTACGAGCAGTACTTC. Its translation: CATSTGSSLLIYEQYF.